The 16 T cell receptor beta chains below come from one sample, sequenced in a study of T cell responses to AZD1222 COVID-19 vaccine. Generated by immunoSEQ multiplex PCR, the TCRdb table keeps only in-frame clones and is missing some. The data contain about 86,000 clones, roughly 90% of them singletons. The starting material was peripheral blood, obtained on day 0 of AZD1222 vaccination. Source of these receptors: an adult in good health.

The chain is built from TRBV7-2 and TRBJ1-5, with D hard to call. Germline V gives CDR1 SGHTA, CDR2 FQGNSA. Trimming took off 5 bases at V and 0 bases at J, with 14 bases between the two ends. The CDR3 covers 16 residues. The chain's CDR3 is CASSPVVLFSNQPQHF. CDR3 bases: TGTGCCAGCAGCCCCGTGGTGCTTTTTAGCAATCAGCCCCAGCATTTT.

V usage is TRBV3-1 (or the pseudogene TRBV3-2) and J usage is TRBJ2-2; 7 nucleotides line up with TRBD2. Germline CDR1 reads LGHDT; CDR2 reads YNNKEL (reference sequence). CDR3 length equals 14 residues. Trimming cost V 10 bases and J 7 bases; bases outside gene matches: 12. The chain's CDR3 is CATQNLAAIGELFF. The DNA of the CDR3 is TGTGCCACCCAAAACCTAGCGGCAATCGGGGAGCTGTTTTTT.

The V call is TRBV21-1, the J call TRBJ1-1; TRBD1 is the table's D call, not checked against the DNA. TRBV21-1 is flagged as a pseudogene. The CDR3 runs to 17 residues. CDR3 in DNA: TGTGCCAGCAGCAAATCCCAAATAGGGGATGAGAACACTGAAGCTTTCTTT. Translating it yields CASSKSQIGDENTEAFF.

This clone was recorded once. This rearrangement joins TRBV7-9 to TRBJ1-1; D gene unclear. The CDR3 consists of 13 residues. V lost 5 bases, J lost 2 bases, and 9 bases lay in between. Germline V gene sequence: CDR1 SEHNR, CDR2 FQNEAQ (reference sequence). The CDR3 DNA sequence: TGTGCCAGCAGCGGACCGTATAACACTGAAGCTTTCTTT. It codes for CASSGPYNTEAFF.

The V call is TRBV5-1, the J call TRBJ1-6; D gene ambiguous. Per germline, CDR1 SGHRS and CDR2 YFSETQ. V was pared by 2 bases and J by 4 bases, with 7 bases between. CDR3 length: 14 residues. CDR3 loop: CASSLTAYNSPLHF. The DNA of the CDR3 is TGCGCCAGCAGCTTAACAGCGTATAATTCACCCCTCCACTTT.

V is TRBV5-1 and J is TRBJ2-3; TRBD1 aligns across 7 bases. CDR3 size: 14 residues. Germline assignment: CDR1 SGHRS and CDR2 YFSETQ. J gave up 3 bases and V 4 bases, and 5 bases lay outside the gene matches. The CDR3 DNA reads TGCGCCAGCAGCCCGGGACAGACAACAGATACGCAGTATTTT. Its translation: CASSPGQTTDTQYF.

With respect to this clone: The junction departs from germline at one end; a sequencing error may be responsible. The V and J genes are TRBV25-1 and TRBJ1-1; D gene uncertain. The germline gives CDR1 MGHDK, CDR2 SYGVNS. The CDR3 is 13 amino acids. The CDR3 region has the DNA TGTGCCAGCAGTGATCCGGCGAACATTGAAGCTTTCTTT. It is translated as CASSDPANIEAFF.

This chain links TRBV29-1 with TRBJ1-1; TRBD1 might be the D (6 bases). The germline CDR1 and CDR2 sequences are SQVTM and ANQGSEA. V gave up 7 bases and J gave up 1 base, with 13 bases separating them. This CDR3 contains 13 residues. The CDR3 DNA is TGCAGCGCTTCAGGGGCCAGGAACACTGAAGCTTTCTTT. It is translated as CSASGARNTEAFF.

V is TRBV7-9 and J is TRBJ1-1; D may be TRBD1 (5 bases). V was trimmed by 4 bases and J by 4 bases, leaving 13 bases between them. This CDR3 region has 14 residues. From germline, CDR1 is SEHNR and CDR2 FQNEAQ (reference sequence). CDR3 region: CASSSGGSITEAFF. CDR3 sequence (DNA): TGTGCCAGCAGCTCCGGGGGGAGTATCACTGAAGCTTTCTTT. Complete variable domain (other parts from reference TRBV7-9 and TRBJ1-1): DTGVSQNPRHKITKRGQNVTFRCDPISEHNRLYWYRQTLGQGPEFLTYFQNEAQLEKSRLLSDRFSAERPKGSFSTLEIQRTEQGDSAMYLCASSSGGSITEAFFGQGTRLTVV.

This chain uses TRBV6-6 with TRBJ2-2, with D perhaps TRBD2 (5 bases). The germline gives CDR1 MNHNY, CDR2 SVGAGI (reference sequence). The CDR3 contains 17 residues. V gave up 5 bases and J gave up 3 bases, with 19 bases separating them. The CDR3 spells CASSPSGWALDTGELFF. The CDR3 coding sequence is TGTGCCAGCAGTCCCTCGGGATGGGCTTTAGACACCGGGGAGCTGTTTTTT.

V is TRBV9 and J is TRBJ2-5; D may be TRBD2 (5 bases). The V end lost 2 bases, the J end lost 3 bases, and 14 bases lay between the germline ends. Germline CDR1 is SGDLS and CDR2 is YYNGEE. CDR3 length: 15 amino acids. CDR3 in DNA: TGTGCCAGCAGCGTGGGTAGTTCGAGGGAAGAGACCCAGTACTTC. As protein: CASSVGSSREETQYF.

V and J are TRBV15 and TRBJ1-5, with no clear D. This CDR3 is 14 amino acids long. CDR1 and CDR2 (germline): LNHNV, YYDKDF (reference sequence). Deletions cut 3 bases from V and 2 bases from J, with 8 bases between. The CDR3 protein is CATSSWAGNQPQHF. CDR3 sequence (DNA): TGTGCCACCAGCAGTTGGGCGGGCAATCAGCCCCAGCATTTT. Complete variable domain (other parts from reference TRBV15 and TRBJ1-5): DAMVIQNPRYQVTQFGKPVTLSCSQTLNHNVMYWYQQKSSQAPKLLFHYYDKDFNNEADTPDNFQSRRPNTSFCFLDIRSPGLGDTAMYLCATSSWAGNQPQHFGDGTRLSIL.

V usage is TRBV7-9 and J usage is TRBJ1-5, with D unclear. With 4 bases removed from V and 7 bases from J, the gap between germline ends came to 20 bases. CDR1 and CDR2 (germline): SEHNR, FQNEAQ (reference sequence). This CDR3 has 16 residues. The CDR3 reads CASSSDPGLTRQPQHF. CDR3 nucleotide sequence: TGTGCCAGCAGCTCCGATCCGGGCCTAACGCGGCAGCCCCAGCATTTT.

This rearrangement joins TRBV27 to TRBJ2-1; TRBD2 matches at 7 bases. The CDR3 is 15 residues long. The V gene's germline CDR1 is MNHEY and CDR2 SMNVEV (reference sequence). V trimming: 7 bases; J trimming: 0 bases; junction bases outside the gene matches: 6. The CDR3 loop is CASKTGGPSYNEQFF. The DNA for the CDR3 is TGTGCCAGCAAAACGGGAGGCCCCTCCTACAATGAGCAGTTCTTC.

V and J are TRBV5-4 and TRBJ1-6; no clear D gene. The CDR3 loop spans 17 amino acids. Germline V gene lookup returns CDR1 SGHNT and CDR2 YYREEE (reference sequence). With 2 bases removed from V and 9 bases from J, the gap between germline ends came to 21 bases. The CDR3 DNA is TGTGCCAGCAGCTTTTTGGTATCGCCCGGGTCAATTTCACCCCTCCACTTT. It yields the protein CASSFLVSPGSISPLHF.

DNA for the CDR3: TGCAGCGTTCAGGGGGCGGGTGTGAACACTGAAGCTTTCTTT. Its translation: CSVQGAGVNTEAFF. The V gene is TRBV29-1, the J gene TRBJ1-1, with 8 bases aligning to TRBD1. CDR3 length: 14 residues. The germline V gene encodes CDR1 SQVTM and CDR2 ANQGSEA. V lost 5 bases and J lost 0; bases outside the gene matches: 5.